Each of the 27 T cell receptor beta chains below was sequenced from the same sample in a study of tumor T cells in aggressive B-cell lymphoma. Produced via immunoSEQ multiplex PCR; TCRdb's table is partial and in-frame only. The sample holds some 1,500 clones; roughly four fifths are singletons and the top ten take about 9.4%. The sample was tumor tissue. The receptors derive from an adult with diffuse large B cell lymphoma.

This chain links TRBV27 with TRBJ2-6, with TRBD1 as a possible D gene (6 bases). The CDR3 totals 17 residues. V shed 2 bases and J shed 2 bases, with 13 bases lying between them. Germline CDR1 reads MNHEY; CDR2 reads SMNVEV (reference sequence). The CDR3 reads CASSLADPGAGANVLTF. CDR3 DNA sequence: TGTGCCAGCAGTTTAGCGGATCCAGGGGCTGGGGCCAACGTCCTGACTTTC.

V is TRBV27 and J is TRBJ2-2, with a weak D call TRBD2 (5 bases). Germline CDR1 MNHEY, CDR2 SMNVEV (reference sequence). The CDR3 sequence is 15 residues long. With 6 bases removed from V and 7 bases from J, the gap between germline ends came to 18 bases. The CDR3 DNA sequence: TGTGCCAGCAGCCCGCCCTCGGGGTTTGGCGGGGAGCTGTTTTTT. Translated: CASSPPSGFGGELFF.

V usage is TRBV29-1 and J usage is TRBJ2-3; no reliable D call. Germline values: CDR1 SQVTM, CDR2 ANQGSEA. CDR3 length equals 12 residues. V lost 3 bases to trimming and J lost 0 bases, with 4 bases between them. The CDR3 protein is CSVEGSTDTQYF. DNA of the CDR3: TGCAGCGTTGAGGGCAGCACAGATACGCAGTATTTT.

The chain has TRBV4-3 and TRBJ1-6, with 9 bases fitting TRBD1. V lost 3 bases and J lost 11; bases outside the gene matches: 2. CDR3 length equals 13 residues. Germline CDR1 reads LGHNA; CDR2 reads YSLEER. The CDR3 sequence is CASSHRQGAPLHF. CDR3 DNA sequence: TGCGCCAGCAGCCACCGACAGGGGGCACCCCTCCACTTT.

This rearrangement joins TRBV4-3 to TRBJ1-5; D gene ambiguous. The CDR3 loop spans 16 amino acids. Looked up from germline, CDR1 is LGHNA and CDR2 is YSLEER. The ends were cut back, 0 bases at V and 4 bases at J, with 13 bases in the middle. The CDR3 sequence: CASSQDRSGWNQPQHF. The CDR3 bases are TGCGCCAGCAGCCAAGATCGGTCGGGGTGGAATCAGCCCCAGCATTTT.

The gene calls are TRBV18 and TRBJ2-1, with TRBD2 matching over 9 bases. This CDR3 has 16 residues. The V segment lost 1 base and the J segment 8 bases; nucleotides outside the gene matches: 9. Per the germline V gene, CDR1 is KGHSH and CDR2 is LQKENI. This CDR3 reads CASSPRPSGTVDEQFF. The CDR3 region has the DNA TGTGCCAGCTCACCACGTCCTAGCGGGACAGTCGATGAGCAGTTCTTC. Using reference TRBV18 and TRBJ2-1 for the parts outside the CDR3, the full variable domain is NAGVMQNPRHLVRRRGQEARLRCSPMKGHSHVYWYRQLPEEGLKFMVYLQKENIIDESGMPKERFSAEFPKEGPSILRIQQVVRGDSAAYFCASSPRPSGTVDEQFFGPGTRLTVL.

This sequence joins TRBV11-3 and TRBJ2-1; 8 bases are shared with TRBD2. Germline V gives CDR1 SGHNT, CDR2 YENEEA. V shed 1 base, J shed 6 bases, and the junction held 11 bases outside the gene matches. The CDR3 runs to 17 residues. The CDR3 bases are TGTGCCAGCAGCTTAGCCGGGGGGACTAGGGGACTCAATGAGCAGTTCTTC. This gives the protein CASSLAGGTRGLNEQFF.

This clone was found once. The chain uses TRBV11-2 and TRBJ2-5; perhaps TRBD2 as D (5 bases). The J call may not be correct, given that the DNA end is closer to TRBJ2-7. This CDR3 comprises 15 residues. In germline, CDR1 is SGHAT, CDR2 FQNNGV. The CDR3 sequence is CASSLARLSPYEQYF. The CDR3 nucleotides read TGTGCCAGCAGCTTAGCGCGACTAAGCCCCTACGAGCAGTACTTC.

The chain has TRBV29-1 and TRBJ2-1; 13 nucleotides agree with TRBD2. The germline V gene has CDR1 SQVTM and CDR2 ANQGSEA. The trim removed 1 base at V and 7 bases at J, leaving 7 bases unmatched. This CDR3 region has 16 residues. This CDR3 reads CSVEGLAGGPGNEQFF. CDR3 DNA sequence: TGCAGCGTTGAAGGACTAGCGGGAGGTCCTGGGAATGAGCAGTTCTTC.

This clone is a singleton in its sample. The genes are TRBV19 and TRBJ2-1; tentative D call: TRBD2 (6 bases). The CDR3 is made up of 11 amino acids. The V end was cut by 6 bases, the J end by 10 bases, with 10 bases between. The germline V gene has CDR1 LNHDA and CDR2 SQIVND (reference sequence). The CDR3 bases are TGTGCCAGTAGCAACCTAGCGGAGCAGTTCTTC. Amino acid sequence: CASSNLAEQFF. The full variable domain, its missing parts supplied by reference TRBV19 and TRBJ2-1, is DGGITQSPKYLFRKEGQNVTLSCEQNLNHDAMYWYRQDPGQGLRLIYYSQIVNDFQKGDIAEGYSVSREKKESFPLTVTSAQKNPTAFYLCASSNLAEQFFGPGTRLTVL.

This clone showed up just once. The chain uses TRBV5-4 and TRBJ2-5, with D perhaps TRBD2 (6 bases). The V gene lost 2 bases and the J gene lost 3 bases, with 8 bases spanning the gap. The CDR3 consists of 13 residues. Germline assignment: CDR1 SGHNT and CDR2 YYREEE (reference sequence). Here the CDR3 DNA reads TGTGCCAGCAGCTTAGGGACTGAAGAGACCCAGTACTTC. This encodes CASSLGTEETQYF.

The chain carries TRBV5-5 and TRBJ2-3, with D perhaps TRBD2 (5 bases). V lost 1 base and J lost 2, with 8 bases in between. Germline V lookup: CDR1 SGHKS, CDR2 YYEKEE (reference sequence). This CDR3 contains 14 residues. The CDR3 DNA is TGTGCCAGCAGCTTGAGGACTCCCACAGATACGCAGTATTTT. This translates into CASSLRTPTDTQYF.

This chain joins TRBV2 and TRBJ2-7, with 8 bases matching TRBD1. The V gene's germline CDR1 is SNHLY and CDR2 FYNNEI. Trimming at V came to 4 bases and at J to 5 bases, leaving 7 bases not matched to a gene. CDR3 size: 14 residues. CDR3 in DNA: TGTGCCAGCAGTGCCTGGACAGGGTACGACGAGCAGTACTTC. Amino acid sequence: CASSAWTGYDEQYF.

This chain joins TRBV11-2 and TRBJ2-5; TRBD1 aligns across 11 bases. CDR3 length: 15 amino acids. The J segment lost 5 bases and the V segment lost 2 bases, leaving 4 bases of the junction unmatched. The germline CDR1 and CDR2 sequences are SGHAT and FQNNGV. CDR3 sequence: CASSLYGTGGETQYF. In nucleotides, the CDR3 is TGTGCCAGCAGCTTATACGGGACAGGGGGGGAGACCCAGTACTTC.

The table lists this clone with a count of one. The gene calls are TRBV9 and TRBJ2-5; D gene ambiguous. Trimming stripped 0 bases from V and 4 bases from J, with 4 bases between. CDR3 length: 12 amino acids. CDR1 and CDR2 (germline): SGDLS, YYNGEE. The CDR3 loop reads CASSVAPETQYF. DNA of the CDR3: TGTGCCAGCAGCGTAGCTCCAGAGACCCAGTACTTC.

In DNA form, the CDR3 reads TGTGCCAGCAGCCCAGGACGGCGGGAGCGCAATGAGCAGTTCTTC. Translated, it gives CASSPGRRERNEQFF. The chain joins TRBV5-5 to TRBJ2-1; 7 bases fit TRBD2. The CDR3 contains 15 residues. CDR1 SGHKS and CDR2 YYEKEE come from the germline V gene (reference sequence). V was pared by 4 bases and J by 6 bases, with 10 bases of the junction left unmatched.

V and J are TRBV6-5 and TRBJ2-2; TRBD2 is a possible D gene (5 bases). CDR3 length equals 13 residues. The germline gives CDR1 MNHEY, CDR2 SVGAGI. Trimming took 10 bases from V and 1 from J, leaving 10 bases between them. CDR3 residues: CATRGKNTGELFF. CDR3 nucleotide sequence: TGTGCCACCCGAGGGAAGAACACCGGGGAGCTGTTTTTT.

A word on this clone: Other DNA sequences in this sample translate to the same CDR3. This sequence joins TRBV6-1 and TRBJ1-2, with D maybe TRBD1 (5 bases). Between the trimmed V and J ends, which lost 3 bases and 6 bases, there was a span of 17 bases. Germline loops: CDR1 MNHNS, CDR2 SASEGT. CDR3 size: 15 residues. CDR3 in DNA: TGTGCCAGCAGTGATTTTTATGACAGAGAGGATGGCTACACCTTC. Protein sequence: CASSDFYDREDGYTF.

Notes on this clone: The junction differs from germline at one of its ends, possibly a read error. The sample contains more than one DNA sequence encoding this CDR3. The rearrangement links TRBV14 to TRBJ2-7; 7 nucleotides align to TRBD1. Germline lookup yields CDR1 SGHDN and CDR2 FVKESK. The CDR3 has 16 residues. CDR3 protein: CASSQDEGTEAYEQYF. In nucleotides, the CDR3 is TGTGCCAGCAGCCAAGATGAAGGGACAGAGGCCTATGAGCAGTACTTC.

The rearrangement links TRBV23-1 to TRBJ2-7, with TRBD1 as a possible D gene (5 bases). TRBV23-1 is an ORF, and what it does is uncertain. Trimming left V 0 bases short and J 0 bases short, with 15 bases between. This CDR3 is built from 17 residues. DNA of the CDR3: TGCGCCAGCAGTCAATCGGCAGGGCACCAGCACTCCTACGAGCAGTACGTC. This gives the protein CASSQSAGHQHSYEQYV.

The V and J genes are TRBV9 and TRBJ1-1; maybe TRBD1 (5 bases). The V end lost 4 bases, the J end lost 3 bases, and 13 bases lay between the germline ends. The CDR3 loop spans 14 amino acids. CDR1 is SGDLS and CDR2 is YYNGEE in the germline V gene. The CDR3 DNA reads TGTGCCAGCAGCCGCTGGGGGGAGGACACTGAAGCTTTCTTT. Its translation: CASSRWGEDTEAFF.

The chain has TRBV5-4 and TRBJ2-1; the D is unclear. CDR3 length: 15 amino acids. Germline lookup yields CDR1 SGHNT and CDR2 YYREEE (reference sequence). Trimming left V 4 bases short and J 6 bases short, with 17 bases between. The CDR3 spells CASSVGLLLSNEQFF. DNA of the CDR3: TGTGCCAGCAGCGTGGGTCTCCTCCTCTCCAATGAGCAGTTCTTC.

As to this clone: One junction end does not reproduce the germline sequence, and a read error may be involved. This chain joins TRBV27 and TRBJ2-1, with D unresolved. Germline V gene data show CDR1 as MNHEY and CDR2 as SMNVEV (reference sequence). The CDR3 sequence is 14 residues long. CDR3 amino acids: CASNPGYGRNKQFF. The CDR3 coding sequence is TGTGCCAGCAACCCAGGATATGGGCGCAATAAGCAGTTCTTC.

A few counts support this clone. The V call is TRBV30, the J call TRBJ2-7; tentatively, D is TRBD1 (6 bases). In germline, CDR1 is GTSNPN, CDR2 SVGIG (reference sequence). The CDR3 length is 15 residues. Trimming pared 5 bases from V and 1 base from J, leaving 18 bases between. CDR3 in DNA: TGTGCCTGGGGTTTCAGGGCAGGGGCATCCTACGAGCAGTACTTC. This codes for CAWGFRAGASYEQYF.

This clone was observed a few times. The V call is TRBV30, the J call TRBJ2-7; tentatively, D is TRBD1 (6 bases). Germline CDR1 reads GTSNPN; CDR2 reads SVGIG (reference sequence). This CDR3 is built from 11 residues. V lost 5 bases and J 6 bases, leaving 11 bases between the germline ends. DNA for the CDR3: TGTGCCTGGGGTGGGGGCGCCGAGCAGTACTTC. Encoded protein: CAWGGGAEQYF.

The genes are TRBV5-8 and TRBJ1-5; D is ambiguous. Trimming shortened V by 2 bases and J by 7 bases, and 7 bases separated the two germline ends. The CDR3 sequence is 12 residues long. Germline CDR1 is SGHTS and CDR2 is YDEGEE. CDR3 in amino acids: CASSFGGQPQHF. The CDR3 DNA reads as TGTGCCAGCAGCTTCGGAGGGCAGCCCCAGCATTTT.

This clone was found a few times. V gene TRBV18 combines with J gene TRBJ2-6, with 9 nucleotides matching TRBD2. This CDR3 region has 19 residues. Unmatched junction bases numbered 6, after V lost 0 bases and J lost 0 bases. CDR1 is KGHSH and CDR2 is LQKENI in the germline V gene. CDR3 bases: TGTGCCAGCTCACCACCGCTGGCGGGAGGGAACTCTGGGGCCAACGTCCTGACTTTC. Its translation is CASSPPLAGGNSGANVLTF.